What follows are 21 T cell receptor beta chains derived from one specimen sequenced in a study of blood T cell repertoires in COVID-19. Produced via immunoSEQ multiplex PCR; TCRdb's table is partial and in-frame only. The data show a few hundred thousand clones, 70% to 85% seen once. Material: peripheral blood. The receptor source for this set is a human donor with acute or convalescent COVID-19. The donor label of this sample is uncertain.

The rearrangement links TRBV30 to TRBJ1-1; no firm D call. Germline loops: CDR1 GTSNPN, CDR2 SVGIG (reference sequence). The CDR3 sequence is 12 residues long. Trimming stripped 4 bases from V and 1 base from J, with 7 bases between. The CDR3 protein is CAWTPGNTEAFF. Here the CDR3 DNA reads TGTGCCTGGACCCCGGGGAACACTGAAGCTTTCTTT.

This clone was counted a single time. The chain employs TRBV6-5 and TRBJ2-2; D is unresolved. The CDR3 runs 11 residues. Germline CDR1 reads MNHEY; CDR2 reads SVGAGI. Trimming took 8 bases from V and 4 from J, leaving 5 bases between them. CDR3: CASYSTGELFF. The CDR3 coding sequence is TGTGCCAGCTACTCCACCGGGGAGCTGTTTTTT.

This chain's CDR3 is CASSQDLVRGGYNEQFF. As DNA, the CDR3 is TGTGCCAGCAGCCAAGATTTGGTGCGGGGGGGATACAATGAGCAGTTCTTC. J is TRBJ2-1 and V is TRBV14, with 9 bases identical to TRBD2. The CDR3 has 17 amino acids. CDR1 is SGHDN, CDR2 FVKESK, per germline. V was pared by 0 bases and J by 4 bases, with 7 bases of the junction left unmatched.

The rearrangement uses TRBV19 and TRBJ1-2, with 8 bases that match TRBD1. The CDR3 runs 17 residues. Germline assignment: CDR1 LNHDA and CDR2 SQIVND (reference sequence). With V trimmed by 5 bases and J by 4 bases, 15 bases remained unmatched. DNA of the CDR3: TGTGCCAGTAGTGACGTACCAGGGGGCGCGAGGTTCTATGGCTACACCTTC. It yields the protein CASSDVPGGARFYGYTF.

This clone has only a few counts. V usage is TRBV6-2 or TRBV6-3 and J usage is TRBJ1-1, with 7 bases that match TRBD1. The CDR3 has 14 residues. From germline, CDR1 is MNHEY and CDR2 SVGEGT. V lost 6 bases and J lost 4; bases outside the gene matches: 8. CDR3 sequence reads: CASRPDRATTEAFF. The CDR3 nucleotides are TGTGCCAGCAGGCCTGACAGGGCGACCACTGAAGCTTTCTTT.

The rearrangement joins TRBV28 to TRBJ1-1; D gene ambiguous. This CDR3 spans 14 amino acids. Germline V lookup: CDR1 MDHEN, CDR2 SYDVKM. V gave up 1 base and J gave up 5 bases, with 11 bases separating them. Here the CDR3 DNA reads TGTGCCAGCAGTTTATCCAGACCTAGAACTGAAGCTTTCTTT. Translation gives CASSLSRPRTEAFF. The full variable domain, rest sourced from reference TRBV28 and TRBJ1-1, is DVKVTQSSRYLVKRTGEKVFLECVQDMDHENMFWYRQDPGLGLRLIYFSYDVKMKEKGDIPEGYSVSREKKERFSLILESASTNQTSMYLCASSLSRPRTEAFFGQGTRLTVV.

The chain links TRBV15 to TRBJ1-5; TRBD1 matches at 7 bases. Germline-derived CDR1 and CDR2 are LNHNV and YYDKDF (reference sequence). The CDR3 is 16 amino acids. V dropped 0 bases and J dropped 4; count of bases not matched to a gene: 6. The CDR3 DNA reads TGTGCCACCAGCAGAGATCGGGGACAGCGAAATCAGCCCCAGCATTTT. Translation: CATSRDRGQRNQPQHF.

The rearrangement joins TRBV6-1 to TRBJ2-1, with TRBD2 identical over 14 bases. This CDR3 has 16 amino acids. Per the germline V gene, CDR1 is MNHNS and CDR2 is SASEGT. The J segment lost 6 bases and the V segment lost 3 bases, leaving 4 bases of the junction unmatched. The CDR3 DNA follows: TGTGCCAGCAGTGAGCCAGGACTAGCGGGAGGCAATGAGCAGTTCTTC. The encoded protein is CASSEPGLAGGNEQFF.

J is TRBJ2-5 and V is TRBV7-8, with a weak D call TRBD2 (5 bases). CDR1 is SGHVS, CDR2 FQNEAQ, per germline. The germline V and J ends were trimmed by 2 bases and 5 bases, with 15 bases remaining between them. This CDR3 has 15 amino acids. CDR3 region: CASSLKLARWETQYF. The CDR3 DNA sequence: TGTGCCAGCAGCTTAAAGCTAGCTCGGTGGGAGACCCAGTACTTC.

The table lists this clone with a count of one. This sequence joins TRBV19 and TRBJ2-5, with D tentatively TRBD1 (5 bases). CDR1 is LNHDA, CDR2 SQIVND, per germline (reference sequence). Trimming pared 4 bases from V and 4 bases from J, leaving 13 bases between. The CDR3 sequence is 14 residues long. The CDR3 here is CASSTPGYLETQYF. In nucleotides, the CDR3 is TGTGCCAGTAGTACCCCAGGGTATTTAGAGACCCAGTACTTC. The entire variable domain, with the rest obtained from reference TRBV19 and TRBJ2-5, is as follows: DGGITQSPKYLFRKEGQNVTLSCEQNLNHDAMYWYRQDPGQGLRLIYYSQIVNDFQKGDIAEGYSVSREKKESFPLTVTSAQKNPTAFYLCASSTPGYLETQYFGPGTRLLVL.

The chain combines TRBV5-1 with TRBJ1-2; maybe TRBD1 (6 bases). Germline V gene lookup returns CDR1 SGHRS and CDR2 YFSETQ. V gave up 0 bases and J gave up 4 bases, with 10 bases separating them. The CDR3 runs 14 residues. CDR3 loop: CASSLEAQGYGYTF. Here the CDR3 DNA reads TGCGCCAGCAGCTTGGAAGCACAGGGCTATGGCTACACCTTC. The variable domain in full, with the rest retrieved from reference TRBV5-1 and TRBJ1-2, is KAGVTQTPRYLIKTRGQQVTLSCSPISGHRSVSWYQQTPGQGLQFLFEYFSETQRNKGNFPGRFSGRQFSNSRSEMNVSTLELGDSALYLCASSLEAQGYGYTFGSGTRLTVV.

This rearrangement joins TRBV3-1 (or the pseudogene TRBV3-2) to TRBJ2-5; D uncertain. V was cut by 1 base and J by 7 bases, with 16 bases left in between. CDR3 length: 15 residues. Germline loops: CDR1 LGHDT, CDR2 YNNKEL (reference sequence). The CDR3 is CASSQVGTFQATQYF. CDR3 DNA: TGTGCCAGCAGCCAAGTAGGTACTTTTCAGGCGACCCAGTACTTC.

The chain uses TRBV3-1 (or the pseudogene TRBV3-2) and TRBJ1-1; D unresolved. Looked up from germline, CDR1 is LGHDT and CDR2 is YNNKEL (reference sequence). This CDR3 has 15 residues. V dropped 1 base and J dropped 1 base, with 10 bases sitting between them. CDR3 in amino acids: CASSQGPGGNTEAFF. In DNA, the CDR3 is TGTGCCAGCAGCCAAGGGCCAGGAGGGAACACTGAAGCTTTCTTT.

This chain connects TRBV15 to TRBJ1-6; D is perhaps TRBD1 (5 bases). The length of the CDR3 is 19 residues. CDR1 and CDR2 from the germline V gene are LNHNV and YYDKDF (reference sequence). The V end was cut by 1 base, the J end by 0 bases, with 16 bases between. The CDR3 region has the DNA TGTGCCACCAGCAGAGTTGGACGGGGGTTAAGCTCCTATAATTCACCCCTCCACTTT. It translates to CATSRVGRGLSSYNSPLHF.

The chain is built from TRBV28 and TRBJ2-1; 10 nucleotides line up with TRBD1. Germline-derived CDR1 and CDR2 are MDHEN and SYDVKM. This CDR3 has 14 residues. J lost 8 bases, V lost 3 bases, and 4 bases had no gene match. The CDR3, as DNA: TGTGCCAGCAGTTTTACCGGGACAGGGGATGAGCAGTTCTTC. Translated: CASSFTGTGDEQFF. The full variable domain, with the rest looked up from reference TRBV28 and TRBJ2-1, is DVKVTQSSRYLVKRTGEKVFLECVQDMDHENMFWYRQDPGLGLRLIYFSYDVKMKEKGDIPEGYSVSREKKERFSLILESASTNQTSMYLCASSFTGTGDEQFFGPGTRLTVL.

This clone appeared once. V is TRBV30 and J is TRBJ2-6, with D possibly matching TRBD1 (5 bases). The CDR3 sequence is 13 residues long. V shed 5 bases and J shed 2 bases, with 7 bases lying between them. In germline, CDR1 is GTSNPN, CDR2 SVGIG (reference sequence). CDR3 loop: CAWAGPGANVLTF. Written as DNA, the CDR3 is TGTGCCTGGGCAGGGCCTGGGGCCAACGTCCTGACTTTC.

This chain joins TRBV6-2 or TRBV6-3 and TRBJ2-7; 9 bases map to TRBD2. Germline CDR1 MNHEY, CDR2 SVGEGT. V shed 5 bases, J shed 0 bases, and the junction held 5 bases outside the gene matches. This CDR3 contains 15 residues. DNA of the CDR3: TGTGCCAGCAGTAATCCGGGACTAGCCTCCTACGAGCAGTACTTC. Translating gives CASSNPGLASYEQYF.

The rearrangement joins TRBV19 to TRBJ1-6, with D perhaps TRBD1 (5 bases). CDR1 and CDR2 (germline): LNHDA, SQIVND (reference sequence). CDR3 length: 15 residues. Trimming took off 6 bases at V and 6 bases at J, with 15 bases between the two ends. The CDR3 loop is CASSASPGFNSPLHF. The CDR3 DNA reads as TGTGCCAGTAGCGCCTCACCAGGGTTTAATTCACCCCTCCACTTT. The variable domain in full, completed from reference TRBV19 and TRBJ1-6, reads DGGITQSPKYLFRKEGQNVTLSCEQNLNHDAMYWYRQDPGQGLRLIYYSQIVNDFQKGDIAEGYSVSREKKESFPLTVTSAQKNPTAFYLCASSASPGFNSPLHFGNGTRLTVT.

This chain links TRBV28 with TRBJ1-4, with a possible D match to TRBD1 (5 bases). CDR1 MDHEN and CDR2 SYDVKM come from the germline V gene. Trimming removed 7 bases from V and 3 bases from J, with 12 bases in between. The CDR3 is made up of 14 amino acids. The CDR3 DNA reads as TGTGCCAGCACCCATACAGGATCTAATGAAAAACTGTTTTTT. It encodes CASTHTGSNEKLFF.

This clone was detected only a few times. One end of the junction fails to match germline, which may point to a read error. V and J are TRBV6-6 and TRBJ1-3; tentative D call: TRBD1 (5 bases). Germline CDR1 reads MNHNY; CDR2 reads SVGAGI (reference sequence). This CDR3 has 14 residues. The CDR3 region has the DNA TGTGCCAGCAGTGACTCCGGGACTCGAAACACCATATATTTT. Translating it yields CASSDSGTRNTIYF.

This clone appeared a few times. The chain joins TRBV14 to TRBJ1-1, with unresolved D. V lost 5 bases, J lost 0 bases, and 7 bases lay in between. The CDR3 runs 13 residues. Looked up from germline, CDR1 is SGHDN and CDR2 is FVKESK. Here the CDR3 DNA reads TGTGCCAGCAGCACACAGCTGAACACTGAAGCTTTCTTT. It codes for CASSTQLNTEAFF.